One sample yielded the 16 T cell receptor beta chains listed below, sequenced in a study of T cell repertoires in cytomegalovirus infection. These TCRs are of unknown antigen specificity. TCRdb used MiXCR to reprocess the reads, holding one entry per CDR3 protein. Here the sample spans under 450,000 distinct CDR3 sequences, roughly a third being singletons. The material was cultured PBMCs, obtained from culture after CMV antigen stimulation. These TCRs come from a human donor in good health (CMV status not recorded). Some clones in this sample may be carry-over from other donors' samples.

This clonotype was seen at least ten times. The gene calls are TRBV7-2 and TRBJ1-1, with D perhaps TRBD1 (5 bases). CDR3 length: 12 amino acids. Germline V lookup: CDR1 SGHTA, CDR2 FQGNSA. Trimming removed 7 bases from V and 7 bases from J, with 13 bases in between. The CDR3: CASTLTTGEAFF. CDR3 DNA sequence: TGTGCCAGCACCCTTACCACAGGTGAAGCTTTCTTT.

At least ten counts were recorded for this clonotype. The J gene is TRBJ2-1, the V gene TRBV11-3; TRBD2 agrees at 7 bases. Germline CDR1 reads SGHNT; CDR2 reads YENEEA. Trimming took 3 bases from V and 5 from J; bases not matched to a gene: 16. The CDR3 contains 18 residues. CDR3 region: CASSFPSLAGVSNNEQFF. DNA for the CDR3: TGTGCCAGCAGCTTCCCCTCGTTGGCGGGAGTTTCCAACAATGAGCAGTTCTTC. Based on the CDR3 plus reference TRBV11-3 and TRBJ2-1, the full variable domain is EAGVVQSPRYKIIEKKQPVAFWCNPISGHNTLYWYLQNLGQGPELLIRYENEEAVDDSQLPKDRFSAERLKGVDSTLKIQPAELGDSAVYLCASSFPSLAGVSNNEQFFGPGTRLTVL.

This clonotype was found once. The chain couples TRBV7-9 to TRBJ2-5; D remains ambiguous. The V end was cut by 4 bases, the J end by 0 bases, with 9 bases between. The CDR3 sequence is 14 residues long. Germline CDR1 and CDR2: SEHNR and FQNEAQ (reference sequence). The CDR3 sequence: CASSSRRDQETQYF. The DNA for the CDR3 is TGTGCCAGCAGCTCCCGTCGGGACCAAGAGACCCAGTACTTC.

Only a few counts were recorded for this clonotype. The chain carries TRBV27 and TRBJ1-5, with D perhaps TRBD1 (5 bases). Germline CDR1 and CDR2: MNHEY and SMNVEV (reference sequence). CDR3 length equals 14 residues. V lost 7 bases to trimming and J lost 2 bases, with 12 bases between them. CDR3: CASTLRGGNQPQHF. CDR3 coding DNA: TGTGCCAGCACCCTGAGGGGAGGCAATCAGCCCCAGCATTTT.

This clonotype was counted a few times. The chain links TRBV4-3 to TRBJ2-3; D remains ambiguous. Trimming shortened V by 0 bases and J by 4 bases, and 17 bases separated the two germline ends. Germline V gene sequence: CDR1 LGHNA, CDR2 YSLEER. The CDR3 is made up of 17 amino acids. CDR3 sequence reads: CASSQDRASETADTQYF. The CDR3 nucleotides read TGCGCCAGCAGCCAAGATCGAGCCTCCGAAACGGCAGATACGCAGTATTTT.

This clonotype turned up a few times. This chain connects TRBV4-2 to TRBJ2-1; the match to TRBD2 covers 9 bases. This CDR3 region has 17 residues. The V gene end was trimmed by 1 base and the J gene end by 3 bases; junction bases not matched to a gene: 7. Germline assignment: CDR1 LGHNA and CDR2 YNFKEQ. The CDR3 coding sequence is TGTGCCAGCAGCCAAGGGAGCGGGAGGCCTAGCTACAATGAGCAGTTCTTC. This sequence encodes CASSQGSGRPSYNEQFF.

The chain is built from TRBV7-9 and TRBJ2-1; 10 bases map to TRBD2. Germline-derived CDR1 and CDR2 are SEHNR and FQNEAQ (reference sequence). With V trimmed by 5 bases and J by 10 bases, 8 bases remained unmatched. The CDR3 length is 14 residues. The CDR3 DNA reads TGTGCCAGCAGCACCGGACTAGCGGTCCAGGAGCAGTTCTTC. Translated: CASSTGLAVQEQFF.

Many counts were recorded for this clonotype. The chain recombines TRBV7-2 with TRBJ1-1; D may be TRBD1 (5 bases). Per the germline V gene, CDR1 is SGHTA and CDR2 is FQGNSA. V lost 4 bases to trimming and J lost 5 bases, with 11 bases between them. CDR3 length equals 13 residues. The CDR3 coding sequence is TGTGCCAGCAGCTCCAACAGACAGACTGAAGCTTTCTTT. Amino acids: CASSSNRQTEAFF.

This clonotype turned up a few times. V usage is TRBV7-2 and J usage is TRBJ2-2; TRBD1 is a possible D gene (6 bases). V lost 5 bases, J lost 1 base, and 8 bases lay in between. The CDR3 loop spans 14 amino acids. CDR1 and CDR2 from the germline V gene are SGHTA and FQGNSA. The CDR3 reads CASSTGQNTGELFF. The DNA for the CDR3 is TGTGCCAGCAGCACGGGACAGAACACCGGGGAGCTGTTTTTT.

The CDR3 DNA follows: TGTGCCAGCACCATGAAGGGCTACACCTTC. This sequence encodes CASTMKGYTF. The V call is TRBV2, the J call TRBJ1-2; D not resolved. This CDR3 has 10 residues. V dropped 7 bases and J dropped 8 bases, with 8 bases sitting between them. Germline-derived CDR1 and CDR2 are SNHLY and FYNNEI.

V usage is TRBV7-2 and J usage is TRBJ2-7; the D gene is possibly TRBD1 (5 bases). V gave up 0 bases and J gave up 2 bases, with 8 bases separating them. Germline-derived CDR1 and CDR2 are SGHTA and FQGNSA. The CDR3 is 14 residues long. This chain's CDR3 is CASSLAGQAYEQYF. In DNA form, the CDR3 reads TGTGCCAGCAGCTTAGCGGGGCAAGCCTACGAGCAGTACTTC.

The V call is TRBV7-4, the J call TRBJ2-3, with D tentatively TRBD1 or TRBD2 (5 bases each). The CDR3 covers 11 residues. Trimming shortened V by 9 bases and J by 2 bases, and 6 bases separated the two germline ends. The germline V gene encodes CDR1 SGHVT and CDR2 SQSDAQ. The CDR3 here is CARGDTDTQYF. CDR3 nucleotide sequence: TGTGCCAGGGGGGACACAGATACGCAGTATTTT.

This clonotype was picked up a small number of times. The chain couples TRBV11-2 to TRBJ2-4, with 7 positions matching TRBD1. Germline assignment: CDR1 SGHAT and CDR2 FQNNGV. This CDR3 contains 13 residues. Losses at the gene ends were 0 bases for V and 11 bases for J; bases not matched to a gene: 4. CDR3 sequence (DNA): TGTGCCAGCAGCTTAGAACAGGGGCTCTTTCAGTACTTC. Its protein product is CASSLEQGLFQYF.

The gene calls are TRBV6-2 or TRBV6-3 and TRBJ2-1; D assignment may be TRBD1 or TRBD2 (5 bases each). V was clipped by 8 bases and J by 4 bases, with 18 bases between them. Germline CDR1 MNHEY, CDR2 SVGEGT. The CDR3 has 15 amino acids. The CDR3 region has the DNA TGTGCCAGCCGGGACCCACAACCGAGATACAATGAGCAGTTCTTC. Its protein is CASRDPQPRYNEQFF.

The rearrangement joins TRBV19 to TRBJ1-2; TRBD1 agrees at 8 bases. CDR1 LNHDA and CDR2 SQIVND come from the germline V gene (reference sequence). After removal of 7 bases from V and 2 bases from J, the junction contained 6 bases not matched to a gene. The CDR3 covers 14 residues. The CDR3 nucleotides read TGTGCCAGTAAGCCGGACAGGGCCAACTATGGCTACACCTTC. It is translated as CASKPDRANYGYTF.

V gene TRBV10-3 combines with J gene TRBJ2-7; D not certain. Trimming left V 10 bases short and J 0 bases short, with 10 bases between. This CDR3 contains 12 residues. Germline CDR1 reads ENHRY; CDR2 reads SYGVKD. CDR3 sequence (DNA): TGTGCCACCAAGGCCAGCTCCTACGAGCAGTACGTC. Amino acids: CATKASSYEQYV.